These 10 T cell receptor beta chains came from one sample sequenced in a study of blood T cell repertoires in COVID-19 (dated by TCRdb to about 2020). The library was produced with the immunoSEQ multiplex PCR assay. This is the immuneACCESS table as TCRdb keeps it, with only in-frame sequences that have V and J called. A part of the clones is gone; compared with another copy, unresolved V genes explain less than half, and the rest is unexplained. Within this sample are approximately 300,000 clones, with over 85% of them counted one time only. Less than 9.5% of the sample goes to the ten largest clones. The sequencing input was PBMCs or T cells enriched from blood (not recorded which). The receptors here all came from a woman aged 25 to 45 who had recovered from COVID-19.

The gene calls are TRBV29-1 and TRBJ2-6; TRBD1 matches 8 bases. The V gene's germline CDR1 is SQVTM and CDR2 ANQGSEA. J was trimmed by 2 bases and V by 6 bases; bases with no gene match: 9. CDR3 length: 16 residues. This CDR3 reads CSVGQDRSPGANVLTF. The CDR3 DNA is TGCAGCGTGGGACAGGATCGGTCCCCTGGGGCCAACGTCCTGACTTTC.

The CDR3 region has the DNA TGTGCCAGCAGGACAGGGACGGGCTATGGCTACACCTTC. Residues: CASRTGTGYGYTF. The rearrangement joins TRBV11-2 to TRBJ1-2; TRBD1 agrees at 7 bases. The junction had 5 bases not matched to a gene; V was cut back by 6 bases and J by 4 bases. The length of the CDR3 is 13 residues. CDR1 SGHAT and CDR2 FQNNGV come from the germline V gene.

This clone was seen once. Additional DNA sequences in this sample encode the identical CDR3. This chain connects TRBV6-5 to TRBJ2-7; weak D call: TRBD2 (7 bases). Trimming left V 3 bases short and J 6 bases short, with 9 bases between. CDR3 length equals 12 residues. Germline loops: CDR1 MNHEY, CDR2 SVGAGI. The CDR3 region is CASSYRGGEQYF. The CDR3 DNA reads TGTGCCAGCAGTTATAGGGGGGGCGAGCAGTACTTC.

J is TRBJ2-2 and V is TRBV7-9; TRBD2 matches 13 bases. There are 19 residues in the CDR3. The junction had 10 bases not matched to a gene; V was cut back by 3 bases and J by 3 bases. The germline gives CDR1 SEHNR, CDR2 FQNEAQ (reference sequence). The CDR3 is CASSFPGLAGEVYTGELFF. The CDR3, as DNA: TGTGCCAGCAGCTTCCCCGGACTAGCGGGAGAGGTGTACACCGGGGAGCTGTTTTTT.

This chain joins TRBV28 and TRBJ1-4, with 9 bases lining up with TRBD1. Germline V gene data show CDR1 as MDHEN and CDR2 as SYDVKM. The CDR3 totals 15 residues. V shed 1 base, J shed 5 bases, and the junction held 2 bases outside the gene matches. In DNA form, the CDR3 reads TGTGCCAGCAGTTTATCGGGACAGGGAAATGAAAAACTGTTTTTT. Translated: CASSLSGQGNEKLFF.

Only a few counts were recorded for this clone. The chain is built from TRBV27 and TRBJ1-2, with TRBD1 matching 7 bases. J lost 9 bases, V lost 3 bases, and 16 bases had no gene match. The CDR3 is 16 residues long. The germline CDR1 and CDR2 sequences are MNHEY and SMNVEV (reference sequence). CDR3 coding DNA: TGTGCCAGCAGTTTTGGGTGGGGCAGGGGGGATAAGAGCTACACCTTC. It yields the protein CASSFGWGRGDKSYTF.

CDR3 coding DNA: TGCAGCGCTTCAGGGGTTCGCGGGGAGACCCAGTACTTC. Protein: CSASGVRGETQYF. This chain links TRBV29-1 with TRBJ2-5, with D possibly being TRBD1 (6 bases). The CDR3 covers 13 residues. V was cut by 7 bases and J by 5 bases, with 17 bases left in between. Germline V gene data show CDR1 as SQVTM and CDR2 as ANQGSEA.

DNA of the CDR3: TGTGCCAGCAGGGTCATACAGGGTTTTAATGAAAAACTGTTTTTT. It yields the protein CASRVIQGFNEKLFF. The V call is TRBV28, the J call TRBJ1-4; the D gene is possibly TRBD1 (6 bases). This CDR3 is built from 15 residues. With 6 bases removed from V and 4 bases from J, the gap between germline ends came to 15 bases. Germline-derived CDR1 and CDR2 are MDHEN and SYDVKM.

The chain recombines TRBV7-9 with TRBJ1-2; 12 nucleotides agree with TRBD1. Germline trimming cut 2 bases from V and 7 bases from J; bases unmatched to any gene: 17. The CDR3 totals 19 residues. Germline assignment: CDR1 SEHNR and CDR2 FQNEAQ (reference sequence). The CDR3 nucleotides are TGTGCCAGCAGCTTATTCGGGCCCGGGACAGGGGGCTGGCGAAGTGGCTACACCTTC. Translated, it gives CASSLFGPGTGGWRSGYTF.

This clone appeared once. CDR3 sequence (DNA): TGCAGCGTTGGTTTGGCAGGGGGGTCCGATGAGCAGTTCTTC. As protein: CSVGLAGGSDEQFF. V gene TRBV29-1 combines with J gene TRBJ2-1; D is perhaps TRBD1 (7 bases). The CDR3 extends over 14 amino acids. Germline lookup yields CDR1 SQVTM and CDR2 ANQGSEA. Trimming shortened V by 4 bases and J by 8 bases, and 18 bases separated the two germline ends.